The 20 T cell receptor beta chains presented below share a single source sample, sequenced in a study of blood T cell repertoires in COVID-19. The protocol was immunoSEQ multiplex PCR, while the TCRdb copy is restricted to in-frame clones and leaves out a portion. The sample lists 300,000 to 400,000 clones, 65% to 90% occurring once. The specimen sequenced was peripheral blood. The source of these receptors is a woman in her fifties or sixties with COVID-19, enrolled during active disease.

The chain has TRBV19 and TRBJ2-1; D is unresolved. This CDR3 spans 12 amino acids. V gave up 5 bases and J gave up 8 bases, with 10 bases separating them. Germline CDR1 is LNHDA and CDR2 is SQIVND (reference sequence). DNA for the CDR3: TGTGCCAGTAGTGAGGTCGCGGATGAGCAGTTCTTC. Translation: CASSEVADEQFF.

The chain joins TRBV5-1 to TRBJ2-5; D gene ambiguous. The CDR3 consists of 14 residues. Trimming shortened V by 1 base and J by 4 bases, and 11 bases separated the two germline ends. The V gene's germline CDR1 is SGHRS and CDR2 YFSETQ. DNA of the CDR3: TGCGCCAGCAGCTTGTGGCTGCGCGGAGAGACCCAGTACTTC. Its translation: CASSLWLRGETQYF.

CDR3 bases: TGTGCCAGCAGCTCCCCAGGTTCTGGAAACACCATATATTTT. Protein sequence: CASSSPGSGNTIYF. The chain couples TRBV3-1 (or the pseudogene TRBV3-2) to TRBJ1-3, with unresolved D. The CDR3 runs 14 residues. V lost 5 bases and J 1 base, leaving 9 bases between the germline ends. CDR1 LGHDT and CDR2 YNNKEL come from the germline V gene (reference sequence).

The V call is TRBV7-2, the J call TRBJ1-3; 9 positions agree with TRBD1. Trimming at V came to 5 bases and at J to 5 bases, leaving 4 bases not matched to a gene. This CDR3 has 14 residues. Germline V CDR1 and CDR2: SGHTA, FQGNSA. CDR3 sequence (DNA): TGTGCCAGCAGCATTACAGGGGGCAGAAACACCATATATTTT. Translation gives CASSITGGRNTIYF.

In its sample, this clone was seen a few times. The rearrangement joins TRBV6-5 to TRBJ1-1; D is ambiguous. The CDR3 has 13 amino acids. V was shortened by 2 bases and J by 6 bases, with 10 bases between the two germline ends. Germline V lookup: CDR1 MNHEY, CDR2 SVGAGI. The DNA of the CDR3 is TGTGCCAGCAGTTACGGGGAGGGCCCTGAAGCTTTCTTT. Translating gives CASSYGEGPEAFF.

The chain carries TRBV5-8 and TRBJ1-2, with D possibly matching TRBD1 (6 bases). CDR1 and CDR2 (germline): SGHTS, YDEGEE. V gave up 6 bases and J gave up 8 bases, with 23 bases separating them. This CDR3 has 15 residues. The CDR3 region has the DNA TGTGCCAGCACATATAACAGGGTAATATCGGGCGGCTACACCTTC. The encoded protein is CASTYNRVISGGYTF. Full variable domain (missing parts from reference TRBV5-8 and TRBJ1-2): EAGVTQSPTHLIKTRGQQATLRCSPISGHTSVYWYQQALGLGLQFLLWYDEGEERNRGNFPPRFSGRQFPNYSSELNVNALELEDSALYLCASTYNRVISGGYTFGSGTRLTVV.

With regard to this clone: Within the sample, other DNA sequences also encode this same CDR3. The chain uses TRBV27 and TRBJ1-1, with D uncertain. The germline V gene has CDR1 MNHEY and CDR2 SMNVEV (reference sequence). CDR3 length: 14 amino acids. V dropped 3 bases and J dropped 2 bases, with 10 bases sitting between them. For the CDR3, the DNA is TGTGCCAGCAGTTTGGGCACAGCTAACACTGAAGCTTTCTTT. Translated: CASSLGTANTEAFF.

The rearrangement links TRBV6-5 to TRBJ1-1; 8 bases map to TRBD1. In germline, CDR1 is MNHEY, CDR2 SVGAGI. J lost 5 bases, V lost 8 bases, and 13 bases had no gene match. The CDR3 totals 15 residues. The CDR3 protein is CASCSGQVLKTEAFF. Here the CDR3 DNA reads TGTGCCAGCTGCTCGGGACAGGTATTAAAAACTGAAGCTTTCTTT.

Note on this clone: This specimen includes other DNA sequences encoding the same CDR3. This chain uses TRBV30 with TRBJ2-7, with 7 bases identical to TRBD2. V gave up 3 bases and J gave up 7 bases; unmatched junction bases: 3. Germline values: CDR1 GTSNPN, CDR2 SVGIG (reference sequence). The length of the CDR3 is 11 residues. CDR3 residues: CAWSWGGEQYF. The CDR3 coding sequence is TGTGCCTGGAGCTGGGGAGGGGAGCAGTACTTC.

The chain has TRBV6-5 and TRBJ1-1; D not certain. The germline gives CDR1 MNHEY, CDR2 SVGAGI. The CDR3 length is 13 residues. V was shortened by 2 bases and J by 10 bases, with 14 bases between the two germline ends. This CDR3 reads CASSYAREGGAFF. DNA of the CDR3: TGTGCCAGCAGTTACGCAAGGGAGGGAGGAGCTTTCTTT.

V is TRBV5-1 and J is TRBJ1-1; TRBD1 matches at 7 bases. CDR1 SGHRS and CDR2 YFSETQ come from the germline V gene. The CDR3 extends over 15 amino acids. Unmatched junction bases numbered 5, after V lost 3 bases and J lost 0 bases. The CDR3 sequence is CASSSPGGLNTEAFF. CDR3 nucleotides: TGCGCCAGCAGCTCCCCAGGGGGTCTGAACACTGAAGCTTTCTTT.

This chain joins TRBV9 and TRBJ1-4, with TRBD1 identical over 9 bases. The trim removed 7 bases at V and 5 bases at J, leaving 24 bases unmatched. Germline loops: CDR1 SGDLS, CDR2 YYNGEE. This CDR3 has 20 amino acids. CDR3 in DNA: TGTGCCAGCGGATTGGGGCCTGGTGGGGGACAGGGAACCTCGAATGAAAAACTGTTTTTT. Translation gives CASGLGPGGGQGTSNEKLFF.

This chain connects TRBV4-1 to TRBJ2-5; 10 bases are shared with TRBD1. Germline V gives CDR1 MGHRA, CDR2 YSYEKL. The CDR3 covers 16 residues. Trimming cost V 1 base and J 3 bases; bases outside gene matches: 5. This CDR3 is CASSQGDRGGEETQYF. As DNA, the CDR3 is TGCGCCAGCAGCCAAGGGGACAGGGGTGGGGAAGAGACCCAGTACTTC.

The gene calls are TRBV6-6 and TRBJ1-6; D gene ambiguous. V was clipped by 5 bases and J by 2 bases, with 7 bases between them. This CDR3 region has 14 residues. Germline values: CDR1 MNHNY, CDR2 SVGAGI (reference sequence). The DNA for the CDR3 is TGTGCCAGCAGTGACACAGCCTATAATTCACCCCTCCACTTT. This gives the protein CASSDTAYNSPLHF.

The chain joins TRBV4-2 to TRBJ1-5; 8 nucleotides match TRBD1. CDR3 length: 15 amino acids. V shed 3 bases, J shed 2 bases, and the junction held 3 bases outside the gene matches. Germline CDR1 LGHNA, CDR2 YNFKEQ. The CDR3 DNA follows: TGTGCCAGCAGCCAGACAGGGGCCGGCAATCAGCCCCAGCATTTT. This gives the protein CASSQTGAGNQPQHF.

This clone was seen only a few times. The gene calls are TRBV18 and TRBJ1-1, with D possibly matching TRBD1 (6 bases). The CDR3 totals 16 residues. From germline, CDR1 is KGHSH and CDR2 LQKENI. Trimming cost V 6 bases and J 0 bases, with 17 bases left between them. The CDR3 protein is CASSLIPGHLNTEAFF. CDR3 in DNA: TGTGCCAGCTCCCTCATCCCGGGACACTTGAACACTGAAGCTTTCTTT.

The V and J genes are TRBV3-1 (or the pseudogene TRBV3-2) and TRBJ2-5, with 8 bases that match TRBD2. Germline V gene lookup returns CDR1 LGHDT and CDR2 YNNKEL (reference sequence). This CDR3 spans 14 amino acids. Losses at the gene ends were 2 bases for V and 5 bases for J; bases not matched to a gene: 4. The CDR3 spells CASSQQTGGETQYF. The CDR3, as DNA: TGTGCCAGCAGCCAACAAACGGGGGGGGAGACCCAGTACTTC.

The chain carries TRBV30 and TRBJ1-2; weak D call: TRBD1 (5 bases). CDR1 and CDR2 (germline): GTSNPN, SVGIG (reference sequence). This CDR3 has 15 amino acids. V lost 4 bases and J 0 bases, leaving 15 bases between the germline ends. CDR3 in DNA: TGTGCCTGGACAGCACAGGTTGGGTCTAACTATGGCTACACCTTC. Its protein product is CAWTAQVGSNYGYTF.

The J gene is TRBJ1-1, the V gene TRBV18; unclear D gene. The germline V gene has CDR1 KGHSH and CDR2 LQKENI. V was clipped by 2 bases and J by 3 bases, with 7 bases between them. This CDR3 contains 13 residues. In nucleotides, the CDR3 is TGTGCCAGCTCACCAGCCACAGACACTGAAGCTTTCTTT. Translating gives CASSPATDTEAFF.

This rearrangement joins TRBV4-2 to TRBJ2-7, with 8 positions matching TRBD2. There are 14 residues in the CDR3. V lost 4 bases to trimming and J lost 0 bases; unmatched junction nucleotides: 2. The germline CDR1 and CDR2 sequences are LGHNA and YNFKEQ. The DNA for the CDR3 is TGTGCCAGCAGCCTTAGCGGGAACTCCTACGAGCAGTACTTC. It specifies CASSLSGNSYEQYF.